This T cell receptor beta chain came from a study of control samples from healthy donors and cancer patients. Trimming took 5 bases from V and 5 from J; bases not matched to a gene: 38. Germline CDR1 reads PRHDT; CDR2 reads FYEKMQ (reference sequence). The CDR3 covers 24 residues. Method: immunoSEQ multiplex PCR; TCRdb's copy keeps in-frame clones and lacks some. The data contain some 140,000 clones, over 85% of them singletons. The source of this sequence is a man aged 30-40 years in good health. Sequencing input: blood. V is TRBV13 and J is TRBJ1-1; 7 bases line up with TRBD1. CDR3 sequence: CASSTTILKGYKWAGGNRLTEAFF. The CDR3 nucleotides are TGTGCCAGCAGCACGACAATCCTCAAAGGATACAAGTGGGCAGGGGGTAACCGTTTAACTGAAGCTTTCTTT.